These 22 T cell receptor beta chains were sequenced from one sample in a study of monozygotic twins with inflammatory bowel disease. TCRdb re-called the 5' RACE reads and gives one entry per CDR3 protein, without DNA. The specimen's table records 190,000 or so distinct CDR3 sequences. Sequenced sample: blood. These TCRs come from a human donor with ulcerative colitis or Crohn's disease, or a healthy co-twin of an affected twin (not recorded which).

The chain has TRBV12-3 or TRBV12-4 and TRBJ2-3; TCRdb indicates TRBD1, and absent DNA this call remains unverified. This CDR3 has 15 amino acids. The CDR3 sequence is CASSSSGQAADTQYF.

This sequence joins TRBV28 and TRBJ1-5; TCRdb names TRBD1, which stays unverified in the absence of DNA. The length of the CDR3 is 13 residues. The germline gives CDR1 MDHEN, CDR2 SYDVKM. CDR3 sequence: CASTRGINQPQHF.

This chain links TRBV7-2 with TRBJ2-3; no DNA is available, so the TRBD2 call from TCRdb remains unchecked. Germline V gene data show CDR1 as SGHTA and CDR2 as FQGNSA. The CDR3 loop spans 17 amino acids. The CDR3 loop is CASSRLAARGGADTQYF.

This chain's CDR3 is CASSPQVTGELFF. This chain links TRBV11-2 with TRBJ2-2. The CDR3 contains 13 residues. The germline V gene has CDR1 SGHAT and CDR2 FQNNGV.

The V gene is TRBV6-1, the J gene TRBJ1-4. Germline assignment: CDR1 MNHNS and CDR2 SASEGT. The CDR3 contains 13 residues. The CDR3 region is CASSRREGEKLFF.

This chain uses TRBV7-3 with TRBJ1-2. The CDR3 is 13 amino acids. Germline V gene data show CDR1 as SGHTA and CDR2 as FQGTGA. The CDR3 is CASSLHREGGYTF. Based on the CDR3 plus reference TRBV7-3 and TRBJ1-2, the full variable domain is GAGVSQTPSNKVTEKGKYVELRCDPISGHTALYWYRQSLGQGPEFLIYFQGTGAADDSGLPNDRFFAVRPEGSVSTLKIQRTERGDSAVYLCASSLHREGGYTFGSGTRLTVV.

CDR3 residues: CASSPGGGAPDEQYF. The rearrangement joins TRBV7-9 to TRBJ2-7; the D call of TRBD1 rests on TCRdb alone, since no DNA is present to check it. CDR3 length: 15 amino acids. Germline V gene lookup returns CDR1 SEHNR and CDR2 FQNEAQ (reference sequence).

The chain carries TRBV7-9 and TRBJ1-5; no DNA is available, so the TRBD1 call from TCRdb remains unchecked. Germline-derived CDR1 and CDR2 are SEHNR and FQNEAQ (reference sequence). The CDR3 spans 17 residues. CDR3 in amino acids: CASSLGSGTPIDQPQHF.

This chain joins TRBV7-2 and TRBJ1-1. The CDR3 totals 14 residues. Germline V CDR1 and CDR2: SGHTA, FQGNSA. The CDR3 sequence: CASSLGGDGTEAFF.

The chain recombines TRBV29-1 with TRBJ1-1. CDR1 is SQVTM and CDR2 is ANQGSEA in the germline V gene. CDR3 size: 13 residues. The CDR3 here is CSVVEEGNTEAFF.

This chain joins TRBV6-5 and TRBJ1-1. The V gene's germline CDR1 is MNHEY and CDR2 SVGAGI. The CDR3 loop spans 13 amino acids. CDR3 region: CASTPSRNTEAFF.

The chain couples TRBV11-2 to TRBJ2-7. The germline gives CDR1 SGHAT, CDR2 FQNNGV. This CDR3 region has 13 residues. This chain's CDR3 is CASSLRGRWEQYF.

The chain joins TRBV7-2 to TRBJ2-1; there is no DNA to check the TCRdb D call of TRBD1. The CDR3 totals 14 residues. Germline V gene data show CDR1 as SGHTA and CDR2 as FQGNSA. This CDR3 is CASSFNPRGEEQFF.

The chain joins TRBV18 to TRBJ1-4; no DNA is available, so the TRBD1 call from TCRdb remains unchecked. Germline-derived CDR1 and CDR2 are KGHSH and LQKENI. The CDR3 runs to 15 residues. The CDR3 loop reads CASSPFDPAGEKLFF.

J is TRBJ1-1 and V is TRBV6-5; TCRdb outputs TRBD1, but without DNA this stays unchecked. This CDR3 comprises 15 residues. Germline lookup yields CDR1 MNHEY and CDR2 SVGAGI. CDR3 loop: CASSYPQGGNTEAFF.

The chain joins TRBV6-2 or TRBV6-3 to TRBJ2-3; without DNA, the TCRdb call of TRBD1 cannot be checked. The CDR3 is 20 amino acids. The V gene's germline CDR1 is MNHEY and CDR2 SVGEGT. The CDR3: CASSYSIPTSHGSSTDTQYF.

The chain employs TRBV11-2 and TRBJ2-2. The CDR3 runs to 13 residues. Germline V gives CDR1 SGHAT, CDR2 FQNNGV. The CDR3 loop reads CASSLESSGELFF.

The chain combines TRBV2 with TRBJ1-6; TCRdb's D call, TRBD1, is unchecked because there is no DNA. The V gene's germline CDR1 is SNHLY and CDR2 FYNNEI. The CDR3 contains 15 residues. The CDR3 sequence is CASSEVQAGKSPLHF.

The V call is TRBV11-3, the J call TRBJ1-1. Germline V gene data show CDR1 as SGHNT and CDR2 as YENEEA. CDR3 length: 13 amino acids. This CDR3 reads CASSLVGGSEAFF.

This chain links TRBV2 with TRBJ2-7; lacking DNA, the TRBD1 call made by TCRdb goes unchecked. The length of the CDR3 is 15 residues. Germline V gene lookup returns CDR1 SNHLY and CDR2 FYNNEI. CDR3 sequence: CASSASTGLGYEQYF. The variable domain in full, completed from reference TRBV2 and TRBJ2-7, reads EPEVTQTPSHQVTQMGQEVILRCVPISNHLYFYWYRQILGQKVEFLVSFYNNEISEKSEIFDDQFSVERPDGSNFTLKIRSTKLEDSAMYFCASSASTGLGYEQYFGPGTRLTVT.

V usage is TRBV7-2 and J usage is TRBJ2-3. From germline, CDR1 is SGHTA and CDR2 FQGNSA. The CDR3 spans 11 residues. This CDR3 reads CASTISDTQYF.

CDR3 residues: CASSFSLTEAFF. The chain employs TRBV7-9 and TRBJ1-1. Germline lookup yields CDR1 SEHNR and CDR2 FQNEAQ (reference sequence). CDR3 length: 12 amino acids.